A single sample is the source of the 3 T cell receptor beta chains below, sequenced in a study of T cell repertoires in cytomegalovirus infection. The antigens these receptors bind are not known. MiXCR, run by TCRdb on the reads, gives a single entry per CDR3 protein. The repertoire holds 150,000 or so distinct CDR3 sequences, with approximately 30% as singletons. The sequenced sample was CD8+ T cells from cultured PBMCs, obtained from culture after CMV antigen stimulation. All receptors derive from a human donor in good health (CMV status not recorded). Some clones in this sample may be carry-over from other donors' samples.

This rearrangement joins TRBV7-6 to TRBJ1-1; D is unresolved. Deletions cut 6 bases from V and 1 base from J, with 18 bases between. Per the germline V gene, CDR1 is SGHVS and CDR2 is FNYEAQ. CDR3 size: 16 residues. This CDR3 reads CASSKKRESRNTEAFF. CDR3 DNA sequence: TGTGCCAGCAGTAAAAAGCGGGAAAGCAGGAACACTGAAGCTTTCTTT.

The V and J genes are TRBV4-1 and TRBJ2-3; a weak D match, TRBD2 (7 bases). V was cut by 2 bases and J by 5 bases, with 14 bases left in between. The CDR3 has 15 residues. Germline-derived CDR1 and CDR2 are MGHRA and YSYEKL. In DNA, the CDR3 is TGCGCCAGCAGCCAACGGTGGGGGGGCGGAGATACGCAGTATTTT. Translated, it gives CASSQRWGGGDTQYF.

The J gene is TRBJ2-1, the V gene TRBV27; TRBD1 is a possible D gene (6 bases). The CDR3 contains 14 residues. Germline assignment: CDR1 MNHEY and CDR2 SMNVEV (reference sequence). Trimming took 5 bases from V and 0 from J, leaving 8 bases between them. The CDR3 is CASSDRSSYNEQFF. CDR3 nucleotides: TGTGCCAGCAGTGACAGGTCCTCCTACAATGAGCAGTTCTTC.